This T cell receptor (beta chain) came from a study of shared clonotypes between healthy human individuals. Assay used: immunoSEQ multiplex PCR; TCRdb lists only in-frame clones, some missing. Of some 2 million clones listed, approximately 94% are singletons. The CDR3 spans 17 residues. The germline V and J ends were trimmed by 0 bases and 2 bases, with 14 bases remaining between them. CDR1 is ENHRY and CDR2 is SYGVKD in the germline V gene. CD45RO negativity and positive selection for CCR7 defined naive CD8 cells, a population that excluded terminally differentiated effector memory CD45RA+ cells. Sequencing was done on a sample of naive CD8+ T cells sorted from blood. The receptor was isolated from a man aged 18 to 29 in good health. The J gene is TRBJ1-5, the V gene TRBV10-3; D gene unclear. The CDR3 protein is CAISESKVLVGNQPQHF. CDR3 nucleotide sequence: TGTGCCATCAGTGAGTCGAAGGTATTGGTGGGCAATCAGCCCCAGCATTTT.